This T cell receptor (beta chain) originates from a study of cytomegalovirus exposure and HLA in healthy donors. Profiled with immunoSEQ multiplex PCR; TCRdb holds only in-frame clones, not every one. Of fewer than 85,000 clones listed, 80% to 90% were seen once; the top ten hold 3.5% to 4%. The CDR3 contains 16 residues. The ends lost 1 base at V and 5 bases at J; junction bases unmatched: 5. Germline assignment: CDR1 LNHNV and CDR2 YYDKDF (reference sequence). The J gene is TRBJ2-5, the V gene TRBV15; 12 bases align to TRBD1. Sequenced material: PBMCs. This TCR derives from a woman under 30 in good health and CMV-seropositive. CDR3 in amino acids: CATSRGGTGGAETQYF. CDR3 nucleotide sequence: TGTGCCACCAGCAGAGGAGGGACAGGGGGCGCCGAGACCCAGTACTTC.